This T cell receptor (beta chain) was identified during a study of cytomegalovirus exposure and HLA in healthy donors. As concerns this clone: Its antigen is as yet unknown.

Study-wide results and limits: The study put 150 to 200 TCR beta chains on its list as cytomegalovirus-associated. Likely technical artifact: a cluster of highly shared sequence variants. Available immune exposure information covered CMV serostatus only. Reportedly, cytomegalovirus status was diagnosed with high sensitivity and specificity.

The PCR made use of 60 Vbeta and 13 Jbeta primers. The method was immunoSEQ multiplex PCR; TCRdb's version includes in-frame clones alone and lacks a portion of them. The table includes 200,000 to 300,000 clones, approximately 81% detected once. CDR3 length equals 15 residues. V dropped 4 bases and J dropped 1; count of bases not matched to a gene: 2. Germline V lookup: CDR1 SGHVS, CDR2 FNYEAQ. The TCR comes from a girl between 2 and 10 years old in good health and CMV-seronegative. The sequencing input was PBMCs. V and J are TRBV7-6 and TRBJ1-1, with TRBD1 matching over 11 bases. Here the CDR3 DNA reads TGTGCCAGCAGCTCGGGACAGGGGGGGAACACTGAAGCTTTCTTT. Its protein product is CASSSGQGGNTEAFF.